The T cell receptor (beta chain) under discussion was sequenced for a study of T cells after yellow fever vaccination. Study-wide points: The bulk population could contribute abundant contaminating clonotypes to FACS-sorted repertoires.

This clonotype turned up a few times. Its cognate antigen is unknown. Germline values: CDR1 MGHDK, CDR2 SYGVNS. The V end lost 1 base, the J end lost 6 bases, and 12 bases lay between the germline ends. CDR3 length: 14 amino acids. A universal primer site and UMIs were added as TCR cDNA was made by 5'RACE template switching. A single record per CDR3 protein comes from TCRdb applying MiXCR to the 5' RACE reads. The table records over 300,000 distinct CDR3 sequences, about 6.9% of them present only once. The receptor was derived from a young man who received the YFV17D yellow fever vaccine. Sequences were derived from PBMCs, sampled roughly 46 days after the first yellow fever vaccination. V is TRBV25-1 and J is TRBJ1-2; tentative D call: TRBD1 (5 bases). CDR3 residues: CASSELGGNHGYTF. CDR3 in DNA: TGTGCCAGCAGTGAATTGGGGGGGAACCATGGCTACACCTTC.